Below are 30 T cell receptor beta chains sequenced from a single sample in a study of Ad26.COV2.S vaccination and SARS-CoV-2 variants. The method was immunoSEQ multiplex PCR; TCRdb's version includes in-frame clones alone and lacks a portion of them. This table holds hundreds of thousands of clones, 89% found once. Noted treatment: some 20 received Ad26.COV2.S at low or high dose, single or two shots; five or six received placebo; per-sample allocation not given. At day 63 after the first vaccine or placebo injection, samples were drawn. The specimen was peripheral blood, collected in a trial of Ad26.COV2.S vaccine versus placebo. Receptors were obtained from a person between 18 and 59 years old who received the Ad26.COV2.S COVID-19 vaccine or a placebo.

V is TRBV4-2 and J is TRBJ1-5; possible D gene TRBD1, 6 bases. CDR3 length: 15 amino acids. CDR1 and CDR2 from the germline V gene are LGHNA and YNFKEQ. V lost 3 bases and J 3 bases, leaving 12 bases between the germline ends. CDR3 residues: CASSHSQGTNQPQHF. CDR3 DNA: TGTGCCAGCAGCCACTCACAGGGAACCAATCAGCCCCAGCATTTT.

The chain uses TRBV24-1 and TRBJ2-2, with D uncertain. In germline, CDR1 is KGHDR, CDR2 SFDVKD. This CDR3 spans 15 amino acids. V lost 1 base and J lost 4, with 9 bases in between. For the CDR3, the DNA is TGTGCCACCAGTGATTTACCAGAGAGCACCGGGGAGCTGTTTTTT. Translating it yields CATSDLPESTGELFF.

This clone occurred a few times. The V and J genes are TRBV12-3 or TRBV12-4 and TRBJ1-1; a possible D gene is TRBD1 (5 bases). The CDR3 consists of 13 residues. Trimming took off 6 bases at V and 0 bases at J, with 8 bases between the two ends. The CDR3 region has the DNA TGTGCCAGCAGCCAGGGAATGAACACTGAAGCTTTCTTT. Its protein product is CASSQGMNTEAFF.

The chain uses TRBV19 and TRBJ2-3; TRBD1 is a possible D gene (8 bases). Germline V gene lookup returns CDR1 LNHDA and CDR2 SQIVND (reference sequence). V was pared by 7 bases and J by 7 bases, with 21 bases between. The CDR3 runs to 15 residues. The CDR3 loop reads CASTPQGGPWNTQYF. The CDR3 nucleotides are TGTGCCAGTACACCACAGGGGGGGCCGTGGAATACGCAGTATTTT.

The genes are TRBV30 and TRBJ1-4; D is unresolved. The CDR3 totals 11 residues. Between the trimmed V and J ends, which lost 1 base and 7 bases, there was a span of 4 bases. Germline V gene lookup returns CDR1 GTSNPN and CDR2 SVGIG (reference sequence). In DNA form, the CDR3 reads TGTGCCTGGAGTGGGGGTGAAAAACTGTTTTTT. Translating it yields CAWSGGEKLFF.

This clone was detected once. For the CDR3, the DNA is TGTGCCAGCAGTGAGCTAGCGGGAGGTGCCCTCCCGTTCTTC. Translated, it gives CASSELAGGALPFF. This chain connects TRBV6-1 to TRBJ2-1; 11 bases agree with TRBD2. The germline V gene has CDR1 MNHNS and CDR2 SASEGT. J lost 15 bases, V lost 3 bases, and 10 bases had no gene match. The CDR3 extends over 14 amino acids.

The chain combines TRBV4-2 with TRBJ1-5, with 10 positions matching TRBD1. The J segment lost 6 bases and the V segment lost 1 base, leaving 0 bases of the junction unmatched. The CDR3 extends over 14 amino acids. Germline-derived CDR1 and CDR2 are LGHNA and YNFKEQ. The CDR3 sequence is CASSQGTGGQPQHF. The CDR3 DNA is TGTGCCAGCAGCCAAGGGACAGGGGGTCAGCCCCAGCATTTT.

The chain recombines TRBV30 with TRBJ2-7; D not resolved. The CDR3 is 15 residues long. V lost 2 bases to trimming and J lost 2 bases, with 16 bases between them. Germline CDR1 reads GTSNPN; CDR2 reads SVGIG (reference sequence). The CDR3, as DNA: TGTGCCTGGAGTTCCGGGCTAACAGCCACCTACGAGCAGTACTTC. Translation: CAWSSGLTATYEQYF.

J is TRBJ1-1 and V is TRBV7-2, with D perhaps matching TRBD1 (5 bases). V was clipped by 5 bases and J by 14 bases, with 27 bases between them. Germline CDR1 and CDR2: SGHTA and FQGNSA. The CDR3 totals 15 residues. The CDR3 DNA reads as TGTGCCAGCAGCCAACGATCAGGAGCTGCCCCGCAGGGCTTCTTT. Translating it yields CASSQRSGAAPQGFF.

The CDR3 is CASSRAGTGGYNEQFF. The CDR3 nucleotides read TGTGCCAGCAGCAGGGCCGGGACAGGGGGGTACAATGAGCAGTTCTTC. The chain uses TRBV5-4 and TRBJ2-1; 11 positions match TRBD1. CDR1 SGHNT and CDR2 YYREEE come from the germline V gene (reference sequence). The V and J ends lost 4 bases and 4 bases, in that order; junction bases with no gene match: 7. This CDR3 is 16 amino acids long.

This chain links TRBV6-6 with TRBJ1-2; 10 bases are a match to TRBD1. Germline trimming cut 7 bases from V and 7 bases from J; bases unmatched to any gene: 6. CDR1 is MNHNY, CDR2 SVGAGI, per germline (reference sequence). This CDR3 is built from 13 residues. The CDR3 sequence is CASMYGTGVGYTF. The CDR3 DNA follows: TGTGCCAGCATGTACGGGACAGGGGTTGGCTACACCTTC.

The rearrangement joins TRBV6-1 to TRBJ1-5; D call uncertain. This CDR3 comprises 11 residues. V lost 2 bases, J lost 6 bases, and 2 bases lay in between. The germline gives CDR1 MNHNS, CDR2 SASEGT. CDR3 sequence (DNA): TGTGCCAGCAGTGAATTTCAGCCCCAGCATTTT. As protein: CASSEFQPQHF.

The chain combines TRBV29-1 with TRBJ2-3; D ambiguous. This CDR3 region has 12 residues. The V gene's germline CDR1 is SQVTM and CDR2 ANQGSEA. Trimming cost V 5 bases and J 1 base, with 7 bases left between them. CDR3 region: CSVSLGTDTQYF. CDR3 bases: TGCAGCGTTTCCCTAGGCACAGATACGCAGTATTTT.

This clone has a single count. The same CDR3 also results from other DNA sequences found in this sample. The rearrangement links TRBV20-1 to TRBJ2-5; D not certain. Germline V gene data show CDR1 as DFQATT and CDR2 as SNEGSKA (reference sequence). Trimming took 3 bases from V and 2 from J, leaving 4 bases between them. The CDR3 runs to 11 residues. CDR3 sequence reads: CSASGQETQYF. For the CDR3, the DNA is TGCAGTGCTAGCGGGCAAGAGACCCAGTACTTC.

This CDR3 is CASSLPGGYEQYF. In nucleotides, the CDR3 is TGTGCCAGCAGTTTACCAGGGGGCTACGAGCAGTACTTC. The chain employs TRBV28 and TRBJ2-7; TRBD1 matches at 7 bases. The CDR3 is made up of 13 amino acids. Germline lookup yields CDR1 MDHEN and CDR2 SYDVKM. V was clipped by 2 bases and J by 3 bases; unmatched bases: 1.

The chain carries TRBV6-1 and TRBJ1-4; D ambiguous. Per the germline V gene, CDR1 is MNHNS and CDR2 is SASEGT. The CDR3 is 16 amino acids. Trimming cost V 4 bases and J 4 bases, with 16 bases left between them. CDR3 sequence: CASSAHTNSFNEKLFF. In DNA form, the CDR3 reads TGTGCCAGCAGTGCTCACACCAACTCTTTTAATGAAAAACTGTTTTTT.

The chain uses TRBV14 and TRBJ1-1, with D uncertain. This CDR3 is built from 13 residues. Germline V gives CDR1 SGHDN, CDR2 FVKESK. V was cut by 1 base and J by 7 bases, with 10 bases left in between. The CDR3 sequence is CASSQGSTFEAFF. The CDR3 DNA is TGTGCCAGCAGCCAAGGCAGCACCTTTGAAGCTTTCTTT.

Here the CDR3 DNA reads TGTGCCAGCATTTGGGAAAGCTCCTATAATTCACCCCTCCACTTT. The encoded protein is CASIWESSYNSPLHF. The chain couples TRBV6-5 to TRBJ1-6, with D hard to call. CDR1 and CDR2 (germline): MNHEY, SVGAGI. The CDR3 sequence is 15 residues long. V dropped 7 bases and J dropped 0 bases, with 10 bases sitting between them.

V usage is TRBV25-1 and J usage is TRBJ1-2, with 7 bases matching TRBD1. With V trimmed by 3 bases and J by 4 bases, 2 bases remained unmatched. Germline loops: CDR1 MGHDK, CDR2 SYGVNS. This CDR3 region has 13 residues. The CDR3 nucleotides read TGTGCCAGCAGTGATGACAGGGTCTATGGCTACACCTTC. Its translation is CASSDDRVYGYTF.

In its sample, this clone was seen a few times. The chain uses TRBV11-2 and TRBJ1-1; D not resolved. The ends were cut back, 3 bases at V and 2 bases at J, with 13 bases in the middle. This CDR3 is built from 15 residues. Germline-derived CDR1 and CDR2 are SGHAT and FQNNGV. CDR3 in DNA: TGTGCCAGCAGCTTCACCTTGGCGGGTAACACTGAAGCTTTCTTT. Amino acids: CASSFTLAGNTEAFF.

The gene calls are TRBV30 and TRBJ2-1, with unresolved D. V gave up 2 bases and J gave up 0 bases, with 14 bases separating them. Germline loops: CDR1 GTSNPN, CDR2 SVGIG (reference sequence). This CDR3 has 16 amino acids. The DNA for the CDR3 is TGTGCCTGGAGTCACCCGGACGGAAGCTCCTACAATGAGCAGTTCTTC. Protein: CAWSHPDGSSYNEQFF.

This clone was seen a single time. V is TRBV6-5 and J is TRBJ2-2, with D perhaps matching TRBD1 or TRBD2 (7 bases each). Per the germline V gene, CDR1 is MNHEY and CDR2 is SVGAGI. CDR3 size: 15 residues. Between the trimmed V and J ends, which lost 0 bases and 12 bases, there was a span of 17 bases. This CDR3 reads CASSYSGGGGEKLFF. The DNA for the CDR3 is TGTGCCAGCAGTTACTCGGGAGGGGGCGGTGAGAAGCTGTTTTTT.

CDR3 sequence: CASRVAGGSTDTQYF. As DNA, the CDR3 is TGCGCCAGCAGGGTAGCGGGAGGTAGCACAGATACGCAGTATTTT. The rearrangement joins TRBV5-1 to TRBJ2-3; 10 bases are a match to TRBD2. The junction had 3 bases not matched to a gene; V was cut back by 5 bases and J by 0 bases. The CDR3 consists of 15 residues. CDR1 SGHRS and CDR2 YFSETQ come from the germline V gene.

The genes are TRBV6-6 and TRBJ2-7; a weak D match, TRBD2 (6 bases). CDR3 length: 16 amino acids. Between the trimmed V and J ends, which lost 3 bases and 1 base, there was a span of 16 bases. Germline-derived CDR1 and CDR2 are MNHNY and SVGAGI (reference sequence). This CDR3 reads CASSYSARRDSYEQYF. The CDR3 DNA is TGTGCCAGCAGTTATTCCGCGAGGAGGGATTCCTACGAGCAGTACTTC.

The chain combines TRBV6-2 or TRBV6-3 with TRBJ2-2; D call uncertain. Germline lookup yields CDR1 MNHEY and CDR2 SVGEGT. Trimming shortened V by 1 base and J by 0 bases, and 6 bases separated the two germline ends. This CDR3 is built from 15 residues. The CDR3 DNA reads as TGTGCCAGCAGTTACTACGTATCGAACACCGGGGAGCTGTTTTTT. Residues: CASSYYVSNTGELFF.

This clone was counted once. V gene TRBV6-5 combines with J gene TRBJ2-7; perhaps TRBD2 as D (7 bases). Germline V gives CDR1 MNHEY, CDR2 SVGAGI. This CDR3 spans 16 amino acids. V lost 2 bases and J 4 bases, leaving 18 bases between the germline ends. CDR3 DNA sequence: TGTGCCAGCAGTTACGGGAGGGGGGGGTTTAATTACGAGCAGTACTTC. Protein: CASSYGRGGFNYEQYF.

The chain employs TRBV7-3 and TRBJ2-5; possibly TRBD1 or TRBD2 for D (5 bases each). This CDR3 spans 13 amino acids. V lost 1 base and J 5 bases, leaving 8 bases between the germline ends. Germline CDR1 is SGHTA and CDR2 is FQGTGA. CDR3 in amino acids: CASSLMGTETQYF. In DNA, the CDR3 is TGTGCCAGCAGCTTAATGGGGACGGAGACCCAGTACTTC.

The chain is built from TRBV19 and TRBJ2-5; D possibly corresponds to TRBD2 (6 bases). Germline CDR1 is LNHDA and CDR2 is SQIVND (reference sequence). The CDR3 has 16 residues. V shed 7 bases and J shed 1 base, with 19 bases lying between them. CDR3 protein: CASIVDAGTFQETQYF. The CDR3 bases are TGTGCCAGTATCGTCGACGCGGGGACCTTCCAAGAGACCCAGTACTTC.

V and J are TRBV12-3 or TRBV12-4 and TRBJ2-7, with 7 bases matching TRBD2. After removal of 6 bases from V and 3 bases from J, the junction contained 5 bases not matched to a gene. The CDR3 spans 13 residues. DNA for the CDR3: TGTGCCAGCAGGTCCTCGGGGGGCTACGAGCAGTACTTC. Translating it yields CASRSSGGYEQYF.

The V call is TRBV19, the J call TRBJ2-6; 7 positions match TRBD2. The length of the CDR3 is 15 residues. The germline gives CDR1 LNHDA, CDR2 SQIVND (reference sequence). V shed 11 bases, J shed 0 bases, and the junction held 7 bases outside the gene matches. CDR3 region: CASLGGGSGANVLTF. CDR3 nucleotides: TGTGCCTCCCTAGGCGGGGGCTCTGGGGCCAACGTCCTGACTTTC.